This TCR beta chain was found in a study of cytomegalovirus exposure and HLA in healthy donors. The overall study: The early release's HLA-typed donors yielded 70 million to 85 million unique TCRs. Study-level findings and limits: In vitro testing confirmed three CMV-associated chains as specific for CMV antigens. Most TCR sequences showed up rarely, but some public TCRs showed up in many donors.

Notes on this clone: Its antigen is not known.

PCR was performed using 60 Vbeta and 13 Jbeta primers. TCRdb keeps only in-frame clones here, not all; method: immunoSEQ multiplex PCR. The data contain 100,000 to 150,000 clones, 80% to 85% of them singletons. The CDR3 consists of 15 residues. Germline V gives CDR1 SGDLS, CDR2 YYNGEE. The V end lost 2 bases, the J end lost 2 bases, and 11 bases lay between the germline ends. Material for sequencing was PBMCs. This chain uses TRBV9 with TRBJ1-3; a weak D match, TRBD1 (6 bases). The receptor's source is a woman aged 45-65 years in good health and CMV-seropositive. In nucleotides, the CDR3 is TGTGCCAGCAGCGTCAGGGGAGTGACTGGAAACACCATATATTTT. Its protein is CASSVRGVTGNTIYF.